This T cell receptor beta chain was recorded in a study of cytomegalovirus exposure and HLA in healthy donors. Study details: A preliminary data release comprised tens of millions of unique TCRs obtained from HLA-typed donors.

In the case of this clone: No antigen is known for it.

Researchers ran the PCR with 60 Vbeta and 13 Jbeta primers. Assay used: immunoSEQ multiplex PCR; TCRdb lists only in-frame clones, some missing. The sample records fewer than 150,000 clones, around three quarters being singletons. Study-wide findings and caveats: High specificity and sensitivity for cytomegalovirus status were reported for the classifier. Altogether, 164 TCR beta chains were recorded as cytomegalovirus-associated.

Sequencing was carried out using PBMCs. The source is a man aged 30-40 years in good health and CMV-seronegative.

The CDR3 sequence is CASSQEAGDPSTQYF. CDR3 in DNA: TGCGCCAGCAGCCAAGAGGCGGGGGACCCATCTACGCAGTATTTT. The rearrangement uses TRBV4-1 and TRBJ2-3; 7 bases line up with TRBD2. Germline V gene lookup returns CDR1 MGHRA and CDR2 YSYEKL. Germline trimming cut 0 bases from V and 8 bases from J; bases unmatched to any gene: 8. The CDR3 is made up of 15 amino acids.